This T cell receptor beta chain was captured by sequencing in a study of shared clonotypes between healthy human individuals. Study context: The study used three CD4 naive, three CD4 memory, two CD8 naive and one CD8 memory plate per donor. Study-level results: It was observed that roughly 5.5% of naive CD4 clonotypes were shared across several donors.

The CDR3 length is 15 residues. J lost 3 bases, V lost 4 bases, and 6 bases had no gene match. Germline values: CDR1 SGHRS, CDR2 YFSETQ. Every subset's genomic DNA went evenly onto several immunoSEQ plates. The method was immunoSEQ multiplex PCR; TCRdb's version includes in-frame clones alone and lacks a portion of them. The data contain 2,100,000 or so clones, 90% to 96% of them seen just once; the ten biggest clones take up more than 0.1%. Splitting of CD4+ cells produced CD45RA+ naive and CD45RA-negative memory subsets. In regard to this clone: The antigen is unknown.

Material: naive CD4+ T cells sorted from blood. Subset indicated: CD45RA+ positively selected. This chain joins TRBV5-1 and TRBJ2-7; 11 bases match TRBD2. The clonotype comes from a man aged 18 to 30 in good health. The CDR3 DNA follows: TGCGCCAGCAGCCGGACGACTAGCGGGGTCTACGAGCAGTACTTC. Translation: CASSRTTSGVYEQYF.